The 4 T cell receptor beta chains below all came from one sample that was sequenced in a study of cytomegalovirus exposure and HLA in healthy donors. This PCR relied on a set of 60 Vbeta primers and 13 Jbeta primers. Generated by immunoSEQ multiplex PCR, the TCRdb table keeps only in-frame clones and is missing some. In the table there are roughly 180,000 clones, 75% of which are singletons. Sequencing used PBMCs. All receptors derive from a male donor in good health and CMV-seronegative.

The chain combines TRBV11-2 with TRBJ1-2; TRBD1 matches 7 bases. From germline, CDR1 is SGHAT and CDR2 FQNNGV. With V trimmed by 5 bases and J by 6 bases, 6 bases remained unmatched. This CDR3 spans 13 amino acids. DNA for the CDR3: TGTGCCAGCAGCAACGACAGGGTCCATGGCTACACCTTC. Translated, it gives CASSNDRVHGYTF.

The chain joins TRBV28 to TRBJ2-1, with TRBD2 identical over 7 bases. This CDR3 is 14 amino acids long. V was pared by 10 bases and J by 3 bases, with 9 bases of the junction left unmatched. Looked up from germline, CDR1 is MDHEN and CDR2 is SYDVKM. CDR3 sequence (DNA): TGTGCCACAGGTCAGCGGGATATCTACAATGAGCAGTTCTTC. It is translated as CATGQRDIYNEQFF.

This clone came up once. J is TRBJ2-6 and V is TRBV2, with D maybe TRBD1 (6 bases). The germline V and J ends were trimmed by 6 bases and 3 bases, with 12 bases remaining between them. CDR1 SNHLY and CDR2 FYNNEI come from the germline V gene. The CDR3 contains 15 residues. DNA of the CDR3: TGTGCCAGCAGCCCTCGGGACATTGGGGCCAACGTCCTGACTTTC. It codes for CASSPRDIGANVLTF.

This chain joins TRBV11-2 and TRBJ1-6; 7 positions agree with TRBD1. The V and J ends lost 1 base and 7 bases, in that order; junction bases with no gene match: 7. CDR3 length: 16 amino acids. CDR1 SGHAT and CDR2 FQNNGV come from the germline V gene. CDR3: CASSLVPGQVNSPLHF. CDR3 nucleotide sequence: TGTGCCAGCAGCTTAGTTCCCGGACAGGTCAATTCACCCCTCCACTTT.